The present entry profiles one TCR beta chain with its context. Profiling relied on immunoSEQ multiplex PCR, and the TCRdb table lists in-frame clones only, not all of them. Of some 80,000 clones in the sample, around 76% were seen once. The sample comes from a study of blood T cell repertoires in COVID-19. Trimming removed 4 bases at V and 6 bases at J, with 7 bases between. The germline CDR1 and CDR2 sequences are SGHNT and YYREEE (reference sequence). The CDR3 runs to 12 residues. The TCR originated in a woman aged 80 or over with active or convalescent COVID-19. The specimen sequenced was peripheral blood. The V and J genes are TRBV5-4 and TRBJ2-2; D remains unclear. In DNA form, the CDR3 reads TGTGCCAGCAGCCTAACCGCCGGGGAGCTGTTTTTT. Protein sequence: CASSLTAGELFF.